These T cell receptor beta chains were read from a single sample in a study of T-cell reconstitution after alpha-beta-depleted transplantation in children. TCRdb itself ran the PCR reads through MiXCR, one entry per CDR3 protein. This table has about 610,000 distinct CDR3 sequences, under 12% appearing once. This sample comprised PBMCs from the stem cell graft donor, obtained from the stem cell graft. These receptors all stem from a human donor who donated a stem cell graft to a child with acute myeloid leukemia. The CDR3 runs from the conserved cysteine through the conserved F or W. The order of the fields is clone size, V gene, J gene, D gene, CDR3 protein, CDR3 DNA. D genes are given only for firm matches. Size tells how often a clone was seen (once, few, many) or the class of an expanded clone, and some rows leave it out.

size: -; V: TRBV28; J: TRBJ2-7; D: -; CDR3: CASNPGTFTYEQYF; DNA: TGTGCCAGCAACCCCGGGACTTTTACCTACGAGCAGTACTTC
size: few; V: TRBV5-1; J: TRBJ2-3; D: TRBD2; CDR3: CASSLEAGRADTQYF; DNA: TGCGCCAGCAGCTTGGAGGCCGGGAGGGCAGATACGCAGTATTTT
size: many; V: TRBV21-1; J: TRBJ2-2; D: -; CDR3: CASSKGGQPNTGELFF; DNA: TGTGCCAGCAGCAAAGGGGGCCAGCCGAACACCGGGGAGCTGTTTTTT
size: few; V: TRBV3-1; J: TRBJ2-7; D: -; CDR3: CASSQFLPTGTASYEQYF; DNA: TGTGCCAGCAGCCAATTTCTACCAACCGGGACGGCTTCCTACGAGCAGTACTTC
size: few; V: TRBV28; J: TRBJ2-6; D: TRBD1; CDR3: CASSPRDRVSGANVLTF; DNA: TGTGCCAGCAGTCCGAGGGACAGGGTCTCTGGGGCCAACGTCCTGACTTTC
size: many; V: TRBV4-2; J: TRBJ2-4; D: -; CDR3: CASSQDQSGAKNIQYF; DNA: TGTGCCAGCAGCCAAGATCAGAGCGGGGCCAAAAACATTCAGTACTTC
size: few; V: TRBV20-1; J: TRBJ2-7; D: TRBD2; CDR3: CSASSGPIYEQYF; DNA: TGCAGTGCGTCTAGCGGGCCTATTTACGAGCAGTACTTC
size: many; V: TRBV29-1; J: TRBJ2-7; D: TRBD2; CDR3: CSVWTSGTGDYEQYF; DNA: TGCAGCGTTTGGACTAGCGGGACTGGAGACTACGAGCAGTACTTC
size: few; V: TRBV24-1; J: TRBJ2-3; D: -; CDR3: CATSDAQLSLLTDTQYF; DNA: TGTGCCACCAGTGATGCTCAGCTATCCCTTCTCACAGATACGCAGTATTTT
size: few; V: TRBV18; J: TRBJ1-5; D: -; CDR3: CASSPREGEGQPQHF; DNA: TGTGCCAGCTCACCTAGGGAAGGGGAGGGTCAGCCCCAGCATTTT
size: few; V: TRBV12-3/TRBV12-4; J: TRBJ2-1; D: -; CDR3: CASSLRAEGGRGEQFF; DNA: TGTGCCAGCAGCCTGAGGGCGGAGGGCGGAAGGGGTGAGCAGTTCTTC
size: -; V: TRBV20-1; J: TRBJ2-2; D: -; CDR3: CSARVSSGWVTGELFF; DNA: TGCAGTGCTAGAGTTTCCTCAGGGTGGGTCACCGGGGAGCTGTTTTTT
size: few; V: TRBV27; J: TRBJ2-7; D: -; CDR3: CASSLYGSGEQYF; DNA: TGTGCCAGCAGTTTATACGGGTCTGGGGAGCAGTACTTC
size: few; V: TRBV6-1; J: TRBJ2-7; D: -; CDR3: CASRPQGSIYEQYF; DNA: TGTGCCAGCAGACCCCAGGGAAGCATCTACGAGCAGTACTTC
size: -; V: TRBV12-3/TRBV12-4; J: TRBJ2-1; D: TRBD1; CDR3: CASRHQQGHEQFF; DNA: TGTGCCAGCAGGCACCAACAGGGGCATGAGCAGTTCTTC
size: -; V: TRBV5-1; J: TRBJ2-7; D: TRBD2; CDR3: CASGGLAGGSYEQYF; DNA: TGCGCCAGCGGAGGACTAGCGGGAGGATCCTACGAGCAGTACTTC
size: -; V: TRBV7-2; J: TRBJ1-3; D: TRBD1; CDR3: CASSRQGTSGNTIYF; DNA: TGTGCCAGCAGTCGACAGGGAACCTCTGGAAACACCATATATTTT
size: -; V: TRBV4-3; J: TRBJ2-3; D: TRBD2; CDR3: CASSQVLAGGLLDTQYF; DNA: TGCGCCAGCAGCCAGGTTCTAGCGGGAGGGCTCCTAGATACGCAGTATTTT
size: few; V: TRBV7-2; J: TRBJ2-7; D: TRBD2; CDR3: CASSLANSGSYEQYF; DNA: TGTGCCAGCAGCTTAGCGAATAGCGGGAGCTACGAGCAGTACTTC
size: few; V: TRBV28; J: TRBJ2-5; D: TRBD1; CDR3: CASSTGQGAFYQETQYF; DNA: TGTGCCAGCAGCACCGGACAGGGGGCTTTTTACCAAGAGACCCAGTACTTC
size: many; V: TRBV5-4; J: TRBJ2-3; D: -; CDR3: CASSLRVPSTDTQYF; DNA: TGTGCCAGCAGCTTGCGGGTTCCTAGCACAGATACGCAGTATTTT
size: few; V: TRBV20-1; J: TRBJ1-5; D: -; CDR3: CSAPQGAGGSNQPQHF; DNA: TGCAGTGCCCCCCAGGGCGCGGGAGGAAGCAATCAGCCCCAGCATTTT
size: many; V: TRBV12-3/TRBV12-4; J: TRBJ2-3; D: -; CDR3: CASSLLRGADTQYF; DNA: TGTGCCAGCAGTTTACTTAGGGGTGCAGATACGCAGTATTTT
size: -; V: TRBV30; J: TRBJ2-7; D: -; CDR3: CAWSVQTAGSYEQYF; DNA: TGTGCCTGGAGTGTACAGACGGCCGGCTCCTACGAGCAGTACTTC
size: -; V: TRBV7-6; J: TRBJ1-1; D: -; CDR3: CASSRNVLSMNTEAFF; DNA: TGTGCCAGCAGCCGCAACGTCCTAAGCATGAACACTGAAGCTTTCTTT
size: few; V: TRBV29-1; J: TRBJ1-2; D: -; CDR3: CSVEDGRGAPTF; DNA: TGCAGCGTTGAAGACGGAAGGGGCGCGCCCACCTTC
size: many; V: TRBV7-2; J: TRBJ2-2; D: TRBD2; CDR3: CASSSRLAGHMTNTGELFF; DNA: TGTGCCAGCAGCTCGCGACTAGCGGGCCATATGACGAACACCGGGGAGCTGTTTTTT
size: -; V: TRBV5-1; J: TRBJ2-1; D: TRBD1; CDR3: CASSGTDLYNEQFF; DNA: TGCGCCAGCAGTGGGACAGATCTCTACAATGAGCAGTTCTTC
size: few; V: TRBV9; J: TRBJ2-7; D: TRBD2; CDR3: CASSGWTSGSGEQYF; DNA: TGTGCCAGCAGCGGATGGACTAGCGGATCGGGGGAGCAGTACTTC
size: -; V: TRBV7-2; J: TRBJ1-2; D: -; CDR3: CASSLPPGRGYTF; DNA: TGTGCCAGCAGCTTACCCCCGGGGCGCGGCTACACCTTC
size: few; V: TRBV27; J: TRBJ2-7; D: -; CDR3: CASSWGVDSPKEQYF; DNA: TGTGCCAGCAGTTGGGGAGTGGACTCTCCTAAAGAGCAGTACTTC
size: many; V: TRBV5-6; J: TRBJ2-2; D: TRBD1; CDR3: CASSRTGVTGELFF; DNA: TGTGCCAGCTCCCGGACAGGGGTAACCGGGGAGCTGTTTTTT
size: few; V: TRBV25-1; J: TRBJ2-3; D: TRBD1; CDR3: CASSPAQGASDTQYF; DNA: TGTGCCAGCAGTCCTGCTCAGGGGGCATCAGATACGCAGTATTTT
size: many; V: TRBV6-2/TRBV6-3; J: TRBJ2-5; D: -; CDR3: CASSYPTRFQETQYF; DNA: TGTGCCAGCAGTTACCCGACTAGGTTCCAAGAGACCCAGTACTTC
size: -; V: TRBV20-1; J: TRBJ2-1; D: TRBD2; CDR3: CSASTSGRSNEQFF; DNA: TGCAGTGCTAGCACTAGCGGGAGATCAAATGAGCAGTTCTTC
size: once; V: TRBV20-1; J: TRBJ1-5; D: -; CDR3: CSAAGNQPQHF; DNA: TGCAGTGCTGCAGGGAATCAGCCCCAGCATTTT
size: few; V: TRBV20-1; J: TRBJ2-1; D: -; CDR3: CSARREWQFF; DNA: TGCAGTGCCCGCAGGGAGTGGCAGTTCTTC
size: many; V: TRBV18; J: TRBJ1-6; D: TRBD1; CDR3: CASSPPEGANSPLHF; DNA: TGTGCCAGCTCACCACCGGAGGGGGCGAATTCACCCCTCCACTTT
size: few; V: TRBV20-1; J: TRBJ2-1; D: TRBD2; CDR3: CSASGTSHNEQFF; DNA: TGCAGTGCTAGCGGGACTAGCCACAATGAGCAGTTCTTC
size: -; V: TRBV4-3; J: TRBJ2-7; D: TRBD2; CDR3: CASSQGSSGAYEQYF; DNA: TGCGCCAGCAGCCAAGGGTCTAGCGGGGCCTACGAGCAGTACTTC
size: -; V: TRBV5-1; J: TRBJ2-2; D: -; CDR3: CASSFRQAGELFF; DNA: TGCGCCAGCAGCTTCCGTCAAGCCGGGGAGCTGTTTTTT
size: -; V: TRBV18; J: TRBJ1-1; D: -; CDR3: CASSPPSLLAAAFF; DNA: TGTGCCAGCTCACCACCTAGCCTCTTAGCAGCTGCTTTCTTT
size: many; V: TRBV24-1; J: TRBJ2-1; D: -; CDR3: CATSDLDSDYNEQFF; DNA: TGTGCCACCAGTGATTTAGACAGCGACTACAATGAGCAGTTCTTC
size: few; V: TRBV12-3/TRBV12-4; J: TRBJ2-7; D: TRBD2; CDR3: CASTKAGTSLYEQYF; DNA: TGTGCCAGCACCAAAGCCGGGACTAGCCTCTACGAGCAGTACTTC
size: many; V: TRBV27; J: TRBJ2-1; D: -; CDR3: CASRRGTHNEQFF; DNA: TGTGCCAGCAGAAGGGGAACCCACAATGAGCAGTTCTTC
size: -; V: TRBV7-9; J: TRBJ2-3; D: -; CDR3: CASSSGAGLTDTQYF; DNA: TGTGCCAGCAGCTCCGGAGCGGGTCTCACAGATACGCAGTATTTT
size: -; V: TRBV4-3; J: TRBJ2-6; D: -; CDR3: CASSPAQGSGANVLTF; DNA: TGCGCCAGCAGCCCCGCCCAGGGCTCTGGGGCCAACGTCCTGACTTTC
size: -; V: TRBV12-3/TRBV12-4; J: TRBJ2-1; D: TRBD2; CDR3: CASRRGTSGRVDEQFF; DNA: TGTGCCAGCAGGCGGGGGACTAGCGGGAGAGTGGACGAGCAGTTCTTC
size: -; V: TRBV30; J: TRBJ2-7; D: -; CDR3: CAWSLLGVSYEQYF; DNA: TGTGCCTGGAGCTTATTGGGAGTCTCCTACGAGCAGTACTTC
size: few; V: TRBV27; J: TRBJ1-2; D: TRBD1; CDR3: CASRRTGGEGYGYTF; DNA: TGTGCCAGCAGGAGGACAGGGGGCGAAGGCTATGGCTACACCTTC
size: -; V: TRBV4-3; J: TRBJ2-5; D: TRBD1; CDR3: CASSQRQGETQYF; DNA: TGCGCCAGCAGCCAGCGACAGGGGGAGACCCAGTACTTC
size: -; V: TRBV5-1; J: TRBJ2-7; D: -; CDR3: CASSLETSYEQYF; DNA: TGCGCCAGCAGCTTGGAAACCAGCTACGAGCAGTACTTC